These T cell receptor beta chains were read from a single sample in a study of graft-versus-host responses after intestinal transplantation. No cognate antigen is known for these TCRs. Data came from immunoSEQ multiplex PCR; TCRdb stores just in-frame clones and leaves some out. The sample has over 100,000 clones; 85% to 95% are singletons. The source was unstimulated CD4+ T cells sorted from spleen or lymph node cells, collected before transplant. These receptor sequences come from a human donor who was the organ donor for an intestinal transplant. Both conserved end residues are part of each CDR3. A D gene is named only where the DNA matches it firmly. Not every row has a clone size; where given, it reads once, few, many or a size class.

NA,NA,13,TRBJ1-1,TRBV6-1,TGTGCCAGCAGTGAAACTTGGAACACTGAAGCTTTCTTT,CASSETWNTEAFF
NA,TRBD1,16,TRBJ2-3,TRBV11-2,TGTGCCAGCAGCTACTCCACAGGGGGCGGCACAGATACGCAGTATTTT,CASSYSTGGGTDTQYF
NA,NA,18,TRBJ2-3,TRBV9,TGTGCCAGCAGCCCCGGCCCCTACAGGGCTTCTAGCACAGATACGCAGTATTTT,CASSPGPYRASSTDTQYF
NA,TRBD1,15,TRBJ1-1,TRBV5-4,TGTGCCAGCAGCTTGGCGACAGGGGAGAACACTGAAGCTTTCTTT,CASSLATGENTEAFF
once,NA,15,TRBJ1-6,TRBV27,TGTGCCAGCAGTACCGCCGGGACCTATAATTCACCCCTCCACTTT,CASSTAGTYNSPLHF
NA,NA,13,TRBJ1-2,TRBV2,TGTGCCAGCGGGGGGGTGTTAGGTATCGGCTACACCTTC,CASGGVLGIGYTF
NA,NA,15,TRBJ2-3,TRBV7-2,TGTGCCAGCAGATTTCGAGGGGGGGGCACAGATACGCAGTATTTT,CASRFRGGGTDTQYF
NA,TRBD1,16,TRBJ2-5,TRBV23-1,TGCGCCAGCAGTCAATGGGTCCAGGGGGATTGGGAGACCCAGTACTTC,CASSQWVQGDWETQYF
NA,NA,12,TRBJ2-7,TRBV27,TGTGCCAGCCGCGGAGCCGGCCACGAGCAGTACTTC,CASRGAGHEQYF
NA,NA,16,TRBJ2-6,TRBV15,TGTGCCACCAGCAGAGGCAGTGGGGGTGGGGCCAACGTCCTGACTTTC,CATSRGSGGGANVLTF
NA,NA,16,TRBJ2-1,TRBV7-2,TGTGCCAGCAGCTTAGCGCTCCCTGCGGCCGGCAATGAGCAGTTCTTC,CASSLALPAAGNEQFF
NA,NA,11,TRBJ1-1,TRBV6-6,TGTGCCAGCAGCTCGCGACTTGTGGCTTTCTTT,CASSSRLVAFF
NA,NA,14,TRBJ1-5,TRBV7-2,TGTGCCAGCAGCTTAGGTGCGGGCAATCAGCCCCAGCATTTT,CASSLGAGNQPQHF
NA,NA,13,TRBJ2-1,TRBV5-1,TGCGCCAGCAGGGACCCCCGGCTGGATGAGCAGTTCTTC,CASRDPRLDEQFF
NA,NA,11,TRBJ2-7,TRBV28,TGTGCCAGCACCTCGGGGGACGAGCAGTACTTC,CASTSGDEQYF
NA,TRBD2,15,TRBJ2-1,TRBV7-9,TGTGCCAGCAGCTTAGCTGGGACTAGCGACCTGGAGCAGTTCTTC,CASSLAGTSDLEQFF
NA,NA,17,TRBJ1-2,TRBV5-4,TGTGCCAGCAGCTTGGCTCAGGGTCAGGACCCTTTCTATGGCTACACCTTC,CASSLAQGQDPFYGYTF
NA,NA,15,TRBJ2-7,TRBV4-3,TGCGCCAGCAGCCAAGGACCCTCCCTCGAATACGAGCAGTACTTC,CASSQGPSLEYEQYF
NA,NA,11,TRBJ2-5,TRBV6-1,TGTGCCAGCAGTAGAGGGGAGACCCAGTACTTC,CASSRGETQYF
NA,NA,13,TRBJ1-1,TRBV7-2,TGTGCCAGCAGCTTGCAGGAGAACACTGAAGCTTTCTTT,CASSLQENTEAFF
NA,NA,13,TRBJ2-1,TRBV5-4,TGTGCCAGCAGCTTGGGACTTAACAATGAGCAGTTCTTC,CASSLGLNNEQFF
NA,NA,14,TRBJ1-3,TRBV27,TGTGCCAGCATCCTTATTAGGGCGGGAAACACCATATATTTT,CASILIRAGNTIYF
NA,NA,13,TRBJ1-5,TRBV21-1,TGTGCCAGCAGCAAAGACAGCAATCAGCCCCAGCATTTT,CASSKDSNQPQHF
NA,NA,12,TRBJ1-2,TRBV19,TGTGCCAGTAGGGGCCAAAACTATGGCTACACCTTC,CASRGQNYGYTF
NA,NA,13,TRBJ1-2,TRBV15,TGTGCCACCAGCGGCGGGGCCAACTATGGCTACACCTTC,CATSGGANYGYTF
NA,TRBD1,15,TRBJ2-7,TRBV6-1,TGTGCCAGCAGCCGGGACAGGGAAACAAGCTACGAGCAGTACTTC,CASSRDRETSYEQYF
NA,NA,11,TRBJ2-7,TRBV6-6,TGTGCCAGCAGTTACTTTTACGAGCAGTACTTC,CASSYFYEQYF
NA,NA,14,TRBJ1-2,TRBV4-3,TGCGCCAGCAGCCGAATGGGAGACAACTATGGCTACACCTTC,CASSRMGDNYGYTF
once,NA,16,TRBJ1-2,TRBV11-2,TGTGCCAGCAGCTTCGCGACCCAGGGGCTTAGCTATGGCTACACCTTC,CASSFATQGLSYGYTF
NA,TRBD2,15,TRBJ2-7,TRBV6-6,TGTGCCAGCAGTCACTTAGCGGGAGGGCCCTACGAGCAGTACTTC,CASSHLAGGPYEQYF
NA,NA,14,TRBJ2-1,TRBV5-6,TGTGCCAGCAGCTTGATCGGGAGTTGGGCTGAGCAGTTCTTC,CASSLIGSWAEQFF
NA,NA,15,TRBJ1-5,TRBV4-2,TGTGCCAGCAGCCAAGATAGTTTTGGGCGGCAGCCCCAGCATTTT,CASSQDSFGRQPQHF
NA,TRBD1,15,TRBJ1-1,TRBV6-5,TGTGCCAGCAGTCGACCGGGACAGGGAACTGCTGAAGCTTTCTTT,CASSRPGQGTAEAFF
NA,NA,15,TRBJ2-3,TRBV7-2,TGTGCCAGCAGCTTCACTAGCCCTAGCACAGATACGCAGTATTTT,CASSFTSPSTDTQYF
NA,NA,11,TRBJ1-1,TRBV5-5,TGTGCCAGCAGCTTGACCAGGGAAGCTTTCTTT,CASSLTREAFF
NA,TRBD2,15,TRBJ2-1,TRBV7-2,TGTGCCAGCAGCTTACACCTAGCGGGAGGCAATGAGCAGTTCTTC,CASSLHLAGGNEQFF
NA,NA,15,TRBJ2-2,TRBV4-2,TGTGCCAGCAGCCAAGAGACCAGAGGCACCGGGGAGCTGTTTTTT,CASSQETRGTGELFF
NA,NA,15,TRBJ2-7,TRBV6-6,TGTGCCAGCAGTACGCAATACAGGGATACCTACGAGCAGTACTTC,CASSTQYRDTYEQYF
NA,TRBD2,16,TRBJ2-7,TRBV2,TGTGCCAGCAGTGGGGGACTAGCGGGAGGTTTCTACGAGCAGTACTTC,CASSGGLAGGFYEQYF
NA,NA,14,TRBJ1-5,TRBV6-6,TGTGCCAGCAGTTTCCAGGGAGGGGGTCAGCCCCAGCATTTT,CASSFQGGGQPQHF
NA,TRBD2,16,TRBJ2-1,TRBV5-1,TGCGCCAGCAGCTTTAGCGGGAGGAGCTCCTACAATGAGCAGTTCTTC,CASSFSGRSSYNEQFF
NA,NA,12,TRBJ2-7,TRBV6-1,TGTGCCAGCAGTGAATGGGTGGTCGAGCAGTACTTC,CASSEWVVEQYF
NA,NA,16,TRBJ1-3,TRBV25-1,TGTGCCAGCAGCGATCCCAGCCAGGGACCTGGAAACACCATATATTTT,CASSDPSQGPGNTIYF
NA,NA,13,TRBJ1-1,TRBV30,TGTGCCTGGAGGGCCCAAAGGGACACTGAAGCTTTCTTT,CAWRAQRDTEAFF
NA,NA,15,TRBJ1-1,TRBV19,TGTGCCAGTATCAATGGGATACAGGGTGGCACTGAAGCTTTCTTT,CASINGIQGGTEAFF
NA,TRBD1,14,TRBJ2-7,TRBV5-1,TGCGCCAGCAGCTTTGAGGGACAGGGGTACGAGCAGTACTTC,CASSFEGQGYEQYF
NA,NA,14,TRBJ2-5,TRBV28,TGTGCCAGCACCAAAATCGGGGTCTTAGAGACCCAGTACTTC,CASTKIGVLETQYF